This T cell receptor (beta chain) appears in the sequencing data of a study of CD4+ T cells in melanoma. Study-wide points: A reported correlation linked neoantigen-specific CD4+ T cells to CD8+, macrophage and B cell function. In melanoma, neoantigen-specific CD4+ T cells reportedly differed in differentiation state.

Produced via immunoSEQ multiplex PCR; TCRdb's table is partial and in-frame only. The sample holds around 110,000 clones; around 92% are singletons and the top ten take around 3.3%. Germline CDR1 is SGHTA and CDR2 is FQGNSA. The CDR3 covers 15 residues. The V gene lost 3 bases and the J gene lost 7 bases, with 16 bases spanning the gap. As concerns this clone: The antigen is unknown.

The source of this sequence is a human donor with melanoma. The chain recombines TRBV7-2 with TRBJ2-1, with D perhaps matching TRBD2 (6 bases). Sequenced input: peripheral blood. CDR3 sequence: CASSFYGSPGNEQFF. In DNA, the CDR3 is TGTGCCAGCAGCTTTTACGGGAGTCCCGGGAATGAGCAGTTCTTC.